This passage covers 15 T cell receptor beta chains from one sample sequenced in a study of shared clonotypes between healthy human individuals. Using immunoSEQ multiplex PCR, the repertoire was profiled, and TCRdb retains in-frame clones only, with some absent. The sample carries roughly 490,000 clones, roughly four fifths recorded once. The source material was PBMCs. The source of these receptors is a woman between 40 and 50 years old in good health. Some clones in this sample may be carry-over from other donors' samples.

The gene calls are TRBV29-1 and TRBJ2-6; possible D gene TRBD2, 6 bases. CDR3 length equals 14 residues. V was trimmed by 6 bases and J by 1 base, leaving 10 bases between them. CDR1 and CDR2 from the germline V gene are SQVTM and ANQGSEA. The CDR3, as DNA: TGCAGCGTCGCGGAGGGGTCTGGGGCCAACGTCCTGACTTTC. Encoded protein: CSVAEGSGANVLTF.

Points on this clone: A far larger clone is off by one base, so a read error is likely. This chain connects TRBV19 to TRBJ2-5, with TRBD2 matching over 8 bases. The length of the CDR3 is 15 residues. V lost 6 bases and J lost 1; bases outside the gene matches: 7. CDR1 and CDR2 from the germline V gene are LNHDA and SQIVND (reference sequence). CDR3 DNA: TGTGCCAGTAGAGGGGTCGGGGGGGCCCAAGAGACCCAGTACTTC. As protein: CASRGVGGAQETQYF.

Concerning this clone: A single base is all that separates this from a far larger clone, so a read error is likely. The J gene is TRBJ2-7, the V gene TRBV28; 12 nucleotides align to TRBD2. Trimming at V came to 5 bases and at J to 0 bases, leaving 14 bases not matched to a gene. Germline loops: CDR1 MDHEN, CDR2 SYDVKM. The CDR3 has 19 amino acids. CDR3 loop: CASSPQTSGRRGLSYEQYF. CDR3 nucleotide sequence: TGTGCCAGCAGTCCGCAGACTAGCGGGAGAAGGGGTCTCTCCTACGAGCAGTACTTC. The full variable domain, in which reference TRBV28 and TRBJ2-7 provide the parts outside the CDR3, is DVKVTQSSRYLVKRTGEKVFLECVQDMDHENMFWYRQDPGLGLRLIYFSYDVKMKEKGDIPEGYSVSREKKERFSLILESASTNQTSMYLCASSPQTSGRRGLSYEQYFGPGTRLTVT.

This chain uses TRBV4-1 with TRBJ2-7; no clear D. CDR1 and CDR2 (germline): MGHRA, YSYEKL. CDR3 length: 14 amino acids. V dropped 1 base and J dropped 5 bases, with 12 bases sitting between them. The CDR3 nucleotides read TGCGCCAGCAGCCAAGCGGAGTTAGGCCACGAGCAGTACTTC. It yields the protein CASSQAELGHEQYF.

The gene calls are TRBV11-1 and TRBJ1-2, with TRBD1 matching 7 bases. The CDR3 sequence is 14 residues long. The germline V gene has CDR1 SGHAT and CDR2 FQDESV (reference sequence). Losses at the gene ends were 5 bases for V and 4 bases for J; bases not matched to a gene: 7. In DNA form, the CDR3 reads TGTGCCAGCAGCGCGAACAGGGGTGGCTATGGCTACACCTTC. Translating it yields CASSANRGGYGYTF. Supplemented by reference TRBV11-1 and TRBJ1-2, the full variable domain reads EAEVAQSPRYKITEKSQAVAFWCDPISGHATLYWYRQILGQGPELLVQFQDESVVDDSQLPKDRFSAERLKGVDSTLKIQPAELGDSAMYLCASSANRGGYGYTFGSGTRLTVV.

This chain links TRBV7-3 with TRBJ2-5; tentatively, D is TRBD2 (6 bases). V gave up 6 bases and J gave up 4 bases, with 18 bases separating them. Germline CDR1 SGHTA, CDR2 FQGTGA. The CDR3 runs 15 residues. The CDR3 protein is CASSRMEGRGETQYF. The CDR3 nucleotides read TGTGCCAGCAGTCGGATGGAGGGCCGGGGAGAGACCCAGTACTTC.

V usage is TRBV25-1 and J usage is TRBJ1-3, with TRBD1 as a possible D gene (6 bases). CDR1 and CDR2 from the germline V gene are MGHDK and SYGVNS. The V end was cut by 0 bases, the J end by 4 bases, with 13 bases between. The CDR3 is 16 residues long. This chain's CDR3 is CASSEYRPDRGNTIYF. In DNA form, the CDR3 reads TGTGCCAGCAGTGAATATAGGCCCGACAGGGGAAACACCATATATTTT.

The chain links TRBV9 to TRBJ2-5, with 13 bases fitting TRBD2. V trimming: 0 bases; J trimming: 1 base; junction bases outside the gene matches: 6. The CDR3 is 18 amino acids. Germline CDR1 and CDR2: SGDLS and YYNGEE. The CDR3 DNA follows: TGTGCCAGCAGCGTAGCTCTCGGGACTAGCGGGACCCAAGAGACCCAGTACTTC. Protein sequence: CASSVALGTSGTQETQYF.

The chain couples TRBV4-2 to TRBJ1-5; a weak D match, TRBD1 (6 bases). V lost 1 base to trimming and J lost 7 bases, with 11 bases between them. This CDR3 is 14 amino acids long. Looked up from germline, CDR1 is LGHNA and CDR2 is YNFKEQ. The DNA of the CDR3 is TGTGCCAGCAGCCAAGGTTTCGGGGGCCAGCCCCAGCATTTT. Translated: CASSQGFGGQPQHF.

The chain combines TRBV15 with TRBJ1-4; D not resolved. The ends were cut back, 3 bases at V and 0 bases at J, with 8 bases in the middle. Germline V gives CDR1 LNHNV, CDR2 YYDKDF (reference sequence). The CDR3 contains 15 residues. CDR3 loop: CATSSGGATNEKLFF. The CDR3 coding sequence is TGTGCCACCAGCAGTGGAGGTGCAACTAATGAAAAACTGTTTTTT. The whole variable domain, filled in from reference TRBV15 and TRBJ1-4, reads DAMVIQNPRYQVTQFGKPVTLSCSQTLNHNVMYWYQQKSSQAPKLLFHYYDKDFNNEADTPDNFQSRRPNTSFCFLDIRSPGLGDTAMYLCATSSGGATNEKLFFGSGTQLSVL.

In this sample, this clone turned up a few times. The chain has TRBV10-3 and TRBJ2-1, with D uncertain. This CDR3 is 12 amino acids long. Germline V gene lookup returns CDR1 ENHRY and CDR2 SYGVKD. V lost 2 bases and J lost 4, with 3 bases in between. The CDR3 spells CAISEGYNEQFF. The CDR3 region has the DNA TGTGCCATCAGTGAGGGGTACAATGAGCAGTTCTTC.

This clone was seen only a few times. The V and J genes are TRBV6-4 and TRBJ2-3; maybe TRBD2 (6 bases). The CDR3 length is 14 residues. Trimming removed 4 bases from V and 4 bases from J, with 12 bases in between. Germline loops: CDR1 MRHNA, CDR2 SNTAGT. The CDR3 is CASSAGAEADTQYF. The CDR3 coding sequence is TGTGCCAGCAGTGCGGGAGCCGAGGCAGATACGCAGTATTTT.

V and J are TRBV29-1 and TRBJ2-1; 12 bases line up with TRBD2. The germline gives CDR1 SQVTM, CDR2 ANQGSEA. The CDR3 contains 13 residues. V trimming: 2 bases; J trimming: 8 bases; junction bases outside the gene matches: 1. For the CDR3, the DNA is TGCAGCGTTGAACCTAGCGGGAGGGATGAGCAGTTCTTC. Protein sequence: CSVEPSGRDEQFF.

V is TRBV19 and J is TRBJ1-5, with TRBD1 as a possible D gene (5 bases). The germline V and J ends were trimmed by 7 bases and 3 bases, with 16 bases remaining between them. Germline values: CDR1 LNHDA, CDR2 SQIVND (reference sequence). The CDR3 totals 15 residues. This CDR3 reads CASKVLGVNNQPQHF. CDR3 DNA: TGTGCCAGTAAGGTCCTGGGGGTGAACAATCAGCCCCAGCATTTT.

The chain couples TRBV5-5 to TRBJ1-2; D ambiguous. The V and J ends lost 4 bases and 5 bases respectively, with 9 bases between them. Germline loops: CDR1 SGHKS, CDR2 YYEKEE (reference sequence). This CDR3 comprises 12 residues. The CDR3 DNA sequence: TGTGCCAGCAGCACCGGAGTATATGGCTACACCTTC. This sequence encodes CASSTGVYGYTF.